This TCR beta chain is drawn from a study of blood T cell repertoires in COVID-19. Study at large: Samples came from the United States, Italy and Spain, spanning acute and convalescent COVID-19. The analysed material was cDNA or gDNA that came from T cells, B-cell-depleted T cells, or PBMCs.

CDR3 length: 12 residues. Germline V gene data show CDR1 as SGHNT and CDR2 as YYREEE (reference sequence). Trimming cost V 4 bases and J 2 bases, with 5 bases left between them. Authors' analysis steps: Counts of nucleated cells, estimated from reference gene primer amplification, were obtained. Sequenced by immunoSEQ multiplex PCR; TCRdb stores in-frame clones only, minus some. V and J calls and clone size are those listed in that table; D and trimming were worked out from the DNA. The table lists approximately 500,000 clones, roughly 91% of them singletons. Seattle participants joined during active infection and were tracked over time.

The origin of this receptor is a woman in her forties or fifties with COVID-19, enrolled during active disease. The V gene is TRBV5-4, the J gene TRBJ2-3; D is uncertain. The sequenced sample consisted of peripheral blood. CDR3 loop: CASSGLTDTQYF. For the CDR3, the DNA is TGTGCCAGCAGCGGGCTCACAGATACGCAGTATTTT.